Below are 23 T cell receptor beta chains sequenced from a single sample in a study of CD8 T cells in ankylosing spondylitis. A single record per CDR3 protein comes from TCRdb applying MiXCR to the 5' RACE reads. The repertoire holds about 89,000 distinct CDR3 sequences, with 27% as singletons. Sequences were obtained from blood, either unsorted or a sorted T cell fraction (not recorded which). These receptors were taken from a male donor with ankylosing spondylitis or in good health (not recorded which).

This clonotype was seen a few times. The chain links TRBV12-3 or TRBV12-4 to TRBJ2-7; 7 bases agree with TRBD1. After removal of 7 bases from V and 3 bases from J, the junction contained 3 bases not matched to a gene. The CDR3 contains 12 residues. CDR3 in DNA: TGTGCCAGCACTCGACAGGGCTACGAGCAGTACTTC. The encoded protein is CASTRQGYEQYF.

The V call is TRBV5-1, the J call TRBJ2-2, with D possibly being TRBD1 or TRBD2 (6 bases each). CDR3 length: 15 residues. V gave up 4 bases and J gave up 4 bases, with 14 bases separating them. The germline gives CDR1 SGHRS, CDR2 YFSETQ. The CDR3 coding sequence is TGCGCCAGCAGCCTCGAGGGGGGTCTCACCGGGGAGCTGTTTTTT. It is translated as CASSLEGGLTGELFF.

The chain has TRBV7-2 and TRBJ2-3, with D unresolved. The CDR3 is 12 amino acids. Deletions cut 8 bases from V and 2 bases from J, with 8 bases between. CDR1 and CDR2 (germline): SGHTA, FQGNSA. In nucleotides, the CDR3 is TGTGCCAGCTGGGGTCCCACAGATACGCAGTATTTT. Translating it yields CASWGPTDTQYF.

This chain joins TRBV16 and TRBJ1-6; 12 bases map to TRBD1. Germline-derived CDR1 and CDR2 are KGHSY and FQNENV. Trimming took 2 bases from V and 9 from J; bases not matched to a gene: 8. CDR3 size: 17 residues. The CDR3 nucleotides read TGTGCCAGCAGCCAAGGAGATGGGACAGGGGGCGGTTCACCCCTCCACTTT. It encodes CASSQGDGTGGGSPLHF.

CDR3 in amino acids: CASRFPTEGGTNEKLFF. CDR3 nucleotide sequence: TGTGCCAGCAGATTTCCGACAGAGGGTGGAACTAATGAAAAACTGTTTTTT. The chain is built from TRBV2 and TRBJ1-4, with a weak D call TRBD1 (5 bases). Germline V lookup: CDR1 SNHLY, CDR2 FYNNEI. V was pared by 6 bases and J by 1 base, with 18 bases between. This CDR3 region has 17 residues.

There are a few counts of this clonotype. The chain has TRBV12-3 or TRBV12-4 and TRBJ1-1; 10 nucleotides line up with TRBD1. The CDR3 consists of 17 residues. V trimming: 7 bases; J trimming: 4 bases; junction bases outside the gene matches: 15. The CDR3 DNA is TGTGCCAGCAACTTACCGTGGACAGGGGGTGATAGCACTGAAGCTTTCTTT. Protein sequence: CASNLPWTGGDSTEAFF.

V is TRBV7-3 and J is TRBJ2-1, with 9 bases matching TRBD1. The CDR3 has 12 amino acids. With 5 bases clipped from V and 12 bases from J, the junction kept 5 bases outside the gene matches. The germline V gene has CDR1 SGHTA and CDR2 FQGTGA. The CDR3: CASSQSTGGQFF. The CDR3 region has the DNA TGTGCCAGCAGCCAGTCGACAGGGGGGCAGTTCTTC. The full variable domain, its missing parts supplied by reference TRBV7-3 and TRBJ2-1, is GAGVSQTPSNKVTEKGKYVELRCDPISGHTALYWYRQSLGQGPEFLIYFQGTGAADDSGLPNDRFFAVRPEGSVSTLKIQRTERGDSAVYLCASSQSTGGQFFGPGTRLTVL.

This clonotype was seen a few times. The V gene is TRBV9, the J gene TRBJ1-1; the D gene is possibly TRBD1 (5 bases). V lost 4 bases to trimming and J lost 1 base, with 11 bases between them. The germline V gene has CDR1 SGDLS and CDR2 YYNGEE. The CDR3 has 14 amino acids. DNA of the CDR3: TGTGCCAGCAGCCTACCAACAGGGAACACTGAAGCTTTCTTT. This translates into CASSLPTGNTEAFF.

This clonotype was detected a few times. The rearrangement uses TRBV24-1 and TRBJ1-5, with D uncertain. CDR1 KGHDR and CDR2 SFDVKD come from the germline V gene. The V end was cut by 5 bases, the J end by 4 bases, with 11 bases between. CDR3 size: 14 residues. DNA for the CDR3: TGTGCCACCAGTGCGAACATTGTTAATCAGCCCCAGCATTTT. Its protein product is CATSANIVNQPQHF.

The chain is built from TRBV5-6 and TRBJ2-7, with a tentative D call TRBD1 (5 bases). There are 15 residues in the CDR3. In germline, CDR1 is SGHDT, CDR2 YYEEEE. Deletions cut 4 bases from V and 3 bases from J, with 17 bases between. As DNA, the CDR3 is TGTGCCAGCAGCCACGACAGCTTGCTAAACTACGAGCAGTACTTC. Amino acids: CASSHDSLLNYEQYF.

A few counts support this clonotype. The V and J genes are TRBV5-1 and TRBJ1-2; a weak D match, TRBD1 (6 bases). This CDR3 has 14 residues. Deletions cut 0 bases from V and 7 bases from J, with 13 bases between. Germline V gives CDR1 SGHRS, CDR2 YFSETQ. DNA of the CDR3: TGCGCCAGCAGCTTGGTCTCAGGGGATGGTGGCTACACCTTC. Protein: CASSLVSGDGGYTF.

Only a few counts were recorded for this clonotype. This chain uses TRBV6-1 with TRBJ2-4; TRBD2 matches 7 bases. Germline V gene sequence: CDR1 MNHNS, CDR2 SASEGT. This CDR3 is built from 14 residues. The V and J ends lost 10 bases and 6 bases, in that order; junction bases with no gene match: 12. CDR3 loop: CATEAGREGNIQYF. In DNA, the CDR3 is TGTGCCACCGAGGCGGGGAGGGAGGGAAACATTCAGTACTTC.

The rearrangement links TRBV7-3 to TRBJ2-3; tentatively, D is TRBD2 (5 bases). This CDR3 is built from 15 residues. Deletions cut 0 bases from V and 0 bases from J, with 7 bases between. CDR1 is SGHTA, CDR2 FQGTGA, per germline. The chain's CDR3 is CASSLTSVSTDTQYF. As DNA, the CDR3 is TGTGCCAGCAGCTTAACTAGCGTTAGCACAGATACGCAGTATTTT.

V is TRBV5-1 and J is TRBJ2-5; TRBD2 matches at 11 bases. Looked up from germline, CDR1 is SGHRS and CDR2 is YFSETQ. J gave up 6 bases and V 4 bases, and 11 bases lay outside the gene matches. CDR3 size: 16 residues. CDR3 in amino acids: CASSHTTTSGRKTQYF. The CDR3 DNA reads TGCGCCAGCAGCCACACCACAACTAGCGGGAGAAAGACCCAGTACTTC.

There are a few counts of this clonotype. V usage is TRBV5-1 and J usage is TRBJ1-1; D remains unclear. The CDR3 is 13 amino acids. Trimming cost V 6 bases and J 0 bases, with 9 bases left between them. CDR1 SGHRS and CDR2 YFSETQ come from the germline V gene. CDR3 DNA sequence: TGCGCCAGCAAAAGGGTCATGAACACTGAAGCTTTCTTT. This translates into CASKRVMNTEAFF.

The chain is built from TRBV3-1 and TRBJ2-3; 10 bases agree with TRBD2. The CDR3 is 16 residues long. V shed 3 bases, J shed 4 bases, and the junction held 7 bases outside the gene matches. Germline CDR1 reads LGHDT; CDR2 reads YNNKEL (reference sequence). As DNA, the CDR3 is TGTGCCAGCAGCCATACGAGCGGGGGGGCCGCAGATACGCAGTATTTT. This encodes CASSHTSGGAADTQYF.

This clonotype was detected many times. The genes are TRBV20-1 and TRBJ2-5; D not resolved. This CDR3 region has 13 residues. Germline CDR1 and CDR2: DFQATT and SNEGSKA (reference sequence). V was shortened by 2 bases and J by 4 bases, with 11 bases between the two germline ends. The CDR3 DNA sequence: TGCAGTGCTAGATCGTGGAGCGTAGAGACCCAGTACTTC. It translates to CSARSWSVETQYF.

This clonotype was found many times. The chain is built from TRBV5-6 and TRBJ1-1; D is uncertain. This CDR3 region has 16 residues. Trimming stripped 2 bases from V and 0 bases from J, with 14 bases between. Germline V CDR1 and CDR2: SGHDT, YYEEEE. CDR3 protein: CASSLVTVALNTEAFF. In nucleotides, the CDR3 is TGTGCCAGCAGCTTAGTAACGGTGGCTTTGAACACTGAAGCTTTCTTT.

J is TRBJ1-5 and V is TRBV5-1, with D perhaps matching TRBD1 (5 bases). The germline V gene has CDR1 SGHRS and CDR2 YFSETQ. The CDR3 has 16 amino acids. Trimming pared 4 bases from V and 1 base from J, leaving 15 bases between. As DNA, the CDR3 is TGCGCCAGCAGCCAAGGCGGGGGTGAGAGCAATCAGCCCCAGCATTTT. This codes for CASSQGGGESNQPQHF.

A few counts support this clonotype. This chain links TRBV7-2 with TRBJ2-4; a weak D match, TRBD1 (5 bases). The CDR3 runs 12 residues. In germline, CDR1 is SGHTA, CDR2 FQGNSA. V was cut by 1 base and J by 15 bases, with 13 bases left in between. The CDR3 region has the DNA TGTGCCAGCAGCTTAGAGAGTAAGGGGATGTACTTC. Translation gives CASSLESKGMYF.

V and J are TRBV9 and TRBJ2-3; 12 nucleotides match TRBD2. The V gene's germline CDR1 is SGDLS and CDR2 YYNGEE. V lost 4 bases to trimming and J lost 0 bases; unmatched junction nucleotides: 9. The CDR3 has 18 residues. DNA for the CDR3: TGTGCCAGCAGCTCTGGAACTAGCGGGAGGTTCAGCACAGATACGCAGTATTTT. Translated, it gives CASSSGTSGRFSTDTQYF.

The chain joins TRBV6-1 to TRBJ2-2, with D tentatively TRBD1 or TRBD2 (7 bases each). In germline, CDR1 is MNHNS, CDR2 SASEGT. The CDR3 length is 18 residues. V was pared by 6 bases and J by 3 bases, with 23 bases between. Here the CDR3 DNA reads TGTGCCAGCAGGAAAGGGGGGGAAGGGGGCCGTTACACCGGGGAGCTGTTTTTT. Its translation is CASRKGGEGGRYTGELFF.

This clonotype has ten or more counts. This sequence joins TRBV5-1 and TRBJ2-1, with TRBD1 identical over 10 bases. Trimming at V came to 5 bases and at J to 6 bases, leaving 8 bases not matched to a gene. The CDR3 length is 15 residues. Germline V CDR1 and CDR2: SGHRS, YFSETQ. CDR3 sequence: CASRETGGRGNEQFF. The DNA of the CDR3 is TGCGCCAGCAGGGAGACAGGGGGCAGGGGCAATGAGCAGTTCTTC.